The present T cell receptor (beta chain) was sequenced within a study of blood T cell repertoires in COVID-19 (dated by TCRdb to the early 2020s). Context from the whole study: The collaborator samples originated in the United States, Italy and Spain and spanned the acute and convalescent phases of COVID-19. Where available, HLA class I and class II types were taken from metadata supplied by the sample provider and were not determined by assay-based typing. Samples came from the ongoing ImmuneRACE study (first 160 participants) plus 1,254 subjects from 6 global collaborators. A de-identified subject ID, COVID-19 status, age in years and sex were almost always included in the sample metadata. A freely available public database, intended as a resource for researchers studying the immune response to SARS-CoV-2, is where the repertoires were released. The material from the prospective study consisted of cDNA or gDNA derived from T cells, B-cell-depleted T cells, or PBMCs. Subjects who had been exposed to COVID-19, were actively infected with it, or had recovered from it provided the deeply sampled blood TCRbeta repertoires that made up the dataset.

What the research found in general, with its limitations: The quantity of clinical and demographic metadata differed by source and by participant and was supplied without curation.

V is clipped by 2 bases and J by 7 bases, and the sequence between their germline boundaries is 8 bases long. Measured from the cysteine to the phenylalanine, the CDR3 is 12 residues long. The sequence is cut down to CDR3 DNA, 36 bases in frame from base 1. The germline V gene yields SGHAT for CDR1 and FQNNGV for CDR2. Whole blood was collected in K2EDTA tubes by collaborating institutions according to the institutions' own protocols. For TCRbeta analysis, collaborators shipped samples as frozen whole blood, isolated PBMCs, or DNA extracted from either of those sample types. Concerning this clone: Its target antigen remains unknown. Qualities for individual bases were not recorded, and no much larger clone is one base off.

The immunoSEQ Assay, a bias-controlled multiplex PCR, was used to amplify TCRbeta CDR3 regions from genomic DNA. The original methods were these. The number of nucleated cells in each sample was estimated by amplification of reference gene primers within the assay. Sequence reads were collapsed and filtered to measure the absolute abundance of every unique TCRbeta CDR3 rearrangement. For each sample, productive Simpson clonality was calculated as the square root of Simpson's diversity index over productive rearrangements. TCRdb retrieved this table from immuneACCESS and kept in-frame rearrangements only. Not all clones are present; in checked studies, unresolved V genes account for under half, and no reason is known for the remainder. That table is the source of V, J and clone size, and D and trimming were worked out from the DNA. This sample gives roughly 280,000 clones in total; around 90% of them show up just once. Approximately 2.2% of the sample comes from the top ten.

The chain uses TRBV11-2 and TRBJ1-2, and TRBD1 may be the D gene, going by 5 matching bases. This TCR came from a man in his fifties with acute or convalescent COVID-19. The sequencing sample was made of peripheral blood. The bases are TGTGCCAGCAGCTTACAGGGTTTTGGCTACACCTTC. Its translation is CASSLQGFGYTF.